This is a list of T cell receptor beta chains from one sample in a study of blood T cell repertoires in COVID-19. Profiled with immunoSEQ multiplex PCR; TCRdb holds only in-frame clones, not every one. Of roughly 24,000 clones listed, nearly 95% are singletons. Specimen: peripheral blood. These receptors all come from a human donor in a cohort sampled during active COVID-19. Both conserved end residues are part of each CDR3. The order of the fields is J gene, D gene, clone size, V gene, CDR3 protein, CDR3 DNA. The D gene is left open where the match is weak. Not every row has a clone size; where given, it reads once, few, many or a size class.

TRBJ2-5,-,-,TRBV11-2,CASSLDRMVTGRRGETQYF,TGTGCCAGCAGCTTAGATCGAATGGTGACAGGGAGGCGAGGAGAGACCCAGTACTTC
TRBJ2-7,TRBD1,-,TRBV5-1,CASSPDRANEQYF,TGCGCCAGCAGCCCGGACAGGGCCAACGAGCAGTACTTC
TRBJ2-1,TRBD2,-,TRBV6-4,CASSEGLAGGYNEQFF,TGTGCCAGCAGCGAGGGACTAGCGGGGGGTTACAATGAGCAGTTCTTC
TRBJ2-7,TRBD1,-,TRBV6-1,CASSESPWTGGFDEQYF,TGTGCCAGCAGTGAAAGTCCCTGGACAGGGGGCTTCGACGAGCAGTACTTC
TRBJ2-5,-,-,TRBV5-1,CASSLDGDRATQYF,TGCGCCAGCAGCTTGGACGGGGATCGGGCGACCCAGTACTTC
TRBJ2-1,TRBD2,few,TRBV5-1,CASTIAGSSYNEQFF,TGCGCCAGTACCATAGCGGGGAGCTCCTACAATGAGCAGTTCTTC
TRBJ1-4,TRBD1,-,TRBV7-9,CASSDRGLTNEKLFF,TGTGCCAGCAGCGACAGGGGTCTCACTAATGAAAAACTGTTTTTT
TRBJ1-4,-,-,TRBV5-1,CASSRGSLTTNEKLFF,TGCGCCAGTTCCAGGGGCTCCCTTACAACTAATGAAAAACTGTTTTTT
TRBJ2-2,TRBD1,-,TRBV5-6,CASSLRTGGNTGELFF,TGTGCCAGCAGCCTTCGGACAGGGGGTAACACCGGGGAGCTGTTTTTT
TRBJ1-1,-,-,TRBV5-4,CASSLGGTLNTEAFF,TGTGCCAGCAGCTTGGGAGGAACTCTGAACACTGAAGCTTTCTTT
TRBJ2-5,TRBD2,-,TRBV10-1,CASSGTSEETQYF,TGCGCCAGCAGTGGGACTAGTGAAGAGACCCAGTACTTC
TRBJ2-5,TRBD2,-,TRBV10-2,CASTNQRYSGMIETQYF,TGCGCCAGCACGAATCAGCGGTATAGCGGGATGATCGAGACCCAGTACTTC
TRBJ2-7,-,-,TRBV7-8,CASSPGTLYEQYF,TGTGCCAGCAGCCCAGGGACTCTCTACGAGCAGTACTTC